This T cell receptor (beta chain) was sequenced in a study of radiation and T cells in renal cell carcinoma. Sequenced by immunoSEQ multiplex PCR; TCRdb stores in-frame clones only, minus some. The table has 25,000 to 30,000 clones, 81% seen once. Sample time point: blood 2 weeks post-SBRT. Treatment denoted: 15 Gy SBRT to primary tumor, nephrectomy 4 weeks later. This clonotype was sampled from a man in his sixties with renal cell carcinoma. The sample was blood, taken from a patient whose treatment included radiotherapy and nephrectomy.

The CDR3 DNA reads TGTGCCAGCAGCGCGAAGGGAGACCCTAGCTCCTACGAGCAGTACTTC. Amino acids: CASSAKGDPSSYEQYF. J is TRBJ2-7 and V is TRBV9, with a possible D match to TRBD2 (5 bases). The CDR3 is 16 amino acids. V was pared by 3 bases and J by 0 bases, with 16 bases between. Germline loops: CDR1 SGDLS, CDR2 YYNGEE.